This T cell receptor beta chain was retrieved from a study of blood T cell repertoires in COVID-19. This clone was observed once. Using immunoSEQ multiplex PCR, the repertoire was profiled, and TCRdb retains in-frame clones only, with some absent. The sample has around 180,000 clones, about 84% seen once. Two negative PCRs, clearance, or symptom resolution were required of recovered Cohort 3 donors. The source is a woman in her twenties or thirties who had recovered from COVID-19. The sample consisted of PBMCs or T cells enriched from blood (not recorded which).

The CDR3 here is CASSPKLQGPTYNEQFF. In DNA, the CDR3 is TGTGCCAGCAGTCCCAAACTACAGGGTCCCACCTACAATGAGCAGTTCTTC. The rearrangement uses TRBV6-6 and TRBJ2-1, with D possibly being TRBD1 (6 bases). CDR3 length: 17 residues. V was shortened by 5 bases and J by 2 bases, with 19 bases between the two germline ends. The germline V gene encodes CDR1 MNHNY and CDR2 SVGAGI (reference sequence).